This paragraph covers one TCR beta chain sequence. Its antigen has not been determined. No much larger clone is present one base from it, and per-base qualities are unavailable. The CDR3 regions of human TCRbeta chains were analyzed by immunosequencing. Concerning the study's data processing: TCRs in the repertoires were matched against a reference library of SARS-CoV-2-specific TCRs that had been generated with the MIRA antigen-specificity platform. Breadth was defined as the fraction of unique TCRs that were SARS-CoV-2-associated. Depth was defined as the fraction of total T cells that were SARS-CoV-2-associated. Using the MIRA data, every spike-specific TCR was mapped to the spike region that the TCR reacted to and assigned to either a CD4 or a CD8 class. Log10-transformed breadth and depth values were compared by one-way ANOVA with Sidak's multiple comparisons tests. Held by TCRdb, this immuneACCESS table contains in-frame sequences only and omits some clones. Under half of the omission traces to an unresolved V gene where checked; the cause of the rest is unknown. V, J and clone size reflect that table, while D and trimming were determined from the DNA. Here the sample has about 120,000 clones; approximately 92% occur a single time. The ten largest clones represent around 3.1% of the sample.

This specimen belongs to a study of T cell responses to AZD1222 COVID-19 vaccine (dated by TCRdb to about 2021). Study-level background: AZD1222 recipients whose second dose came at about 4 weeks and those whose second dose came at about 12 weeks were combined into one group, since spike-specific TCR depth and breadth did not differ between the two schedules. A total of about 230 trial participants underwent TCR sequencing, of whom 200 to 220 received two doses of AZD1222 and about 26 received two doses of the MenACWY control vaccine. Trial participants were enrolled by age into subgroups of 18-55, 56-69 and 70-plus years, and around 140, 26 and 57 TCR-sequenced participants, respectively, were included in these subgroups. Results the study describes overall, beyond this receptor: Conclusions about previously exposed vaccinees are limited, since just five to seven AZD1222 recipients were seropositive for SARS-CoV-2 at baseline. The vaccine-associated CD4 TCRs covered the entire spike protein, and the dominant responses fell in regions 160-218 and 743-854. Participants were mostly white British and included more females than males, and it was suggested by the authors that clonal diversity may have been underestimated. Epitopes outside the regions mutated in the B.1.351 and B.1.1.7 variants were reportedly recognized by nearly half of the unique spike-specific TCRs. After two AZD1222 doses, both the breadth and the depth of spike-specific TCRs were significantly higher than at day 0 and than in MenACWY recipients. Because no day 14 peak-response samples were available, repertoires were characterized only after the peak T cell response. In the small 56-69-year group, the increase in depth fell short of significance, most likely because of low power.

The intended sense of this specimen's time point label: baseline before first vaccination. Samples from vaccinated people were obtained from the UK trials COV001 and COV002, which included a single-blind randomized controlled phase 2/3 trial of AZD1222 (ChAdOx1 nCoV-19) in healthy adults. For TCRbeta chain sequencing, PBMC samples from trial participants were taken at day 0 and at day 28 after the second dose. CDR1 and CDR2, per the germline V gene, are SGHVS and FNYEAQ. Measured from the cysteine to the phenylalanine, the CDR3 is 18 residues long. Only the CDR3 DNA stays, 54 bases, in frame from base 1. V lost 4 bases and J lost 0 bases; the stretch between them is 18 bases long.

The V and J genes are TRBV7-6 and TRBJ1-4; TRBD1 is a weak D gene call, 5 bases matching. The sequence was collected from an adult in good health. The sequences come from peripheral blood, collected on day 0 of AZD1222 vaccination. The bases are TGTGCCAGCAGCTCTACGACAGAAGTGCCGCCAACTAATGAAAAACTGTTTTTT. Its protein is CASSSTTEVPPTNEKLFF.